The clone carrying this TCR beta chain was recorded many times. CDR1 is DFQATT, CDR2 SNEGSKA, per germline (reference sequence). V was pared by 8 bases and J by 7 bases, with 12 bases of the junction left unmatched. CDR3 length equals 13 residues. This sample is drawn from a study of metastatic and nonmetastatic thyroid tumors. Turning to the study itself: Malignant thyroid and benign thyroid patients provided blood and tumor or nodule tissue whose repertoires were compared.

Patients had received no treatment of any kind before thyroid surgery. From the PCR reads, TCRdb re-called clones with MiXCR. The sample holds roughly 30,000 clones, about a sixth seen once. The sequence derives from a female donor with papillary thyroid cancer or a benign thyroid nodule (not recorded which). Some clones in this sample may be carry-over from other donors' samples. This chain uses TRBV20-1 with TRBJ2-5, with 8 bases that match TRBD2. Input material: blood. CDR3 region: CSTWASGSRTQYF. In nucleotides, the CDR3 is TGCAGTACTTGGGCGAGCGGGAGCAGGACCCAGTACTTC.